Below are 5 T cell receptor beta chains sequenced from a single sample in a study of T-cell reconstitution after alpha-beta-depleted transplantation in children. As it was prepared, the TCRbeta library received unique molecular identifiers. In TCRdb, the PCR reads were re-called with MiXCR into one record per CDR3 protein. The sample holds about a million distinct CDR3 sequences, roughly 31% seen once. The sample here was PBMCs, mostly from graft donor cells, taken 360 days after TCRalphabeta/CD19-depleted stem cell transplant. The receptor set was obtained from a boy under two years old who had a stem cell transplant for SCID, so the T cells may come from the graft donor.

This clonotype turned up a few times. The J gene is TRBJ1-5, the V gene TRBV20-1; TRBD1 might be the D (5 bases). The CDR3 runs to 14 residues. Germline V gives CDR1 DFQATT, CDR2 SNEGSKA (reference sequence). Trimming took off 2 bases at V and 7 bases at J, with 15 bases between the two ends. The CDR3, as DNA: TGCAGTGCTAGACGGGGGAGAGAGGGCCAGCCCCAGCATTTT. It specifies CSARRGREGQPQHF.

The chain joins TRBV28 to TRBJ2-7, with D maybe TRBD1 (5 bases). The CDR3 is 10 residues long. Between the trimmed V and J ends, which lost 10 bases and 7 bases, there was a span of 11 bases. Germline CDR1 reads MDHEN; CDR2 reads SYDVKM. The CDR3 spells CATGFGEQYF. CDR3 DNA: TGTGCCACAGGGTTCGGGGAGCAGTACTTC.

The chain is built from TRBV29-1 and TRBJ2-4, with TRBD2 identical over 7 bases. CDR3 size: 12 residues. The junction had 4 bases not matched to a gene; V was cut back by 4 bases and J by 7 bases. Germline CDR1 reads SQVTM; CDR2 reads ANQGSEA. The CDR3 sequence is CSVGGGGNIQYF. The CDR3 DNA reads TGCAGCGTTGGCGGGGGTGGGAACATTCAGTACTTC.

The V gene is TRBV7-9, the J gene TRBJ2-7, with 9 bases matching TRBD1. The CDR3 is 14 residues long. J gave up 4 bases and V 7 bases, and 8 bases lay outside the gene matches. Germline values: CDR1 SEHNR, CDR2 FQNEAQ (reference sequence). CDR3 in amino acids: CASTGGGTGYEQYF. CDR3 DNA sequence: TGTGCCAGCACCGGAGGCGGGACAGGGTACGAGCAGTACTTC.

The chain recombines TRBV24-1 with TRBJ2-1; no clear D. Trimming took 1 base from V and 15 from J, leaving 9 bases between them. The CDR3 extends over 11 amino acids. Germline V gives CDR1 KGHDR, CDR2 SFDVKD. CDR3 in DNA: TGTGCCACCAGTGATTTAACCGGGTGGTTCTTC. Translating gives CATSDLTGWFF.